Sequencing of this T cell receptor (beta chain) was carried out in a study of T cells in Graves' hyperthyroidism and ophthalmopathy. There were TCR beta CDR3 regions amplified from RNA transcripts. The TCR CDR3 was amplified in a first-round RT-PCR using the HTBI primer set. In TCRdb, the multiplex PCR reads were re-called with MiXCR into one record per CDR3 protein. The sample has some 800,000 distinct CDR3 sequences, more than 30% seen once. The CDR3 runs to 15 residues. Germline CDR1 is SGDLS and CDR2 is YYNGEE. Between the trimmed V and J ends, which lost 9 bases and 3 bases, there was a span of 18 bases.

The sample consisted of blood. The receptor's source is a man aged 18 to 29 with Graves' hyperthyroidism. The chain couples TRBV9 to TRBJ1-4; D perhaps matches TRBD1 (5 bases). CDR3 loop: CANSPMSGPNEKLFF. The CDR3 region has the DNA TGTGCCAACAGTCCGATGTCAGGGCCTAATGAAAAACTGTTTTTT.